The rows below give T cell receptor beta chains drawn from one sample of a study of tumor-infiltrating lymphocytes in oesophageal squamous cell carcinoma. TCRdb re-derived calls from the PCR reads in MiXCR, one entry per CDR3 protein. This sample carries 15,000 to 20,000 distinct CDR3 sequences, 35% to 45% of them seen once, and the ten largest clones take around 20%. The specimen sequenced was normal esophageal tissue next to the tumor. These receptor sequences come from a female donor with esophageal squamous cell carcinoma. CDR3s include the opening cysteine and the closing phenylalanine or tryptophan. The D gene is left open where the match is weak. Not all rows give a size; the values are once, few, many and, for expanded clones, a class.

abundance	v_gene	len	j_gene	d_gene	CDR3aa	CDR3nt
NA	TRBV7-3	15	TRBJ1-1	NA	CASSLTFTANTEAFF	TGTGCCAGCAGCTTAACCTTCACAGCGAACACTGAAGCTTTCTTT
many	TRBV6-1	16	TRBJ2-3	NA	CASSRGGRTSTDTQYF	TGTGCCAGCAGCCGCGGGGGCAGGACCAGCACAGATACGCAGTATTTT
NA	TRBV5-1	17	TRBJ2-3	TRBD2	CASSLGFGLAVQDTQYF	TGCGCCAGCAGCTTGGGTTTCGGACTAGCGGTCCAGGATACGCAGTATTTT
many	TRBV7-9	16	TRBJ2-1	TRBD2	CASSFKRGGFYNEQFF	TGTGCCAGCAGCTTTAAGCGGGGGGGCTTCTACAATGAGCAGTTCTTC
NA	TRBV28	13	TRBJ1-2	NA	CASSRGQNYGYTF	TGTGCCAGCAGTCGCGGACAGAACTATGGCTACACCTTC
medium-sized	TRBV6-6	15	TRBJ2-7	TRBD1	CASSYSGQVAGEQYF	TGTGCCAGCAGTTACTCGGGACAGGTTGCAGGCGAGCAGTACTTC
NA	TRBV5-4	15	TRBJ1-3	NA	CASSLEGASGNTIYF	TGTGCCAGCAGCTTGGAAGGGGCCTCTGGAAACACCATATATTTT
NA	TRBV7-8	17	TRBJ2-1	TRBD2	CASSFVAGTSGSYEQFF	TGTGCCAGCAGCTTTGTGGCCGGGACTAGCGGGAGCTATGAGCAGTTCTTC
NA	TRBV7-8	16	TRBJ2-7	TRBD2	CASRIGGASGSYEQYF	TGTGCCAGCAGAATCGGTGGGGCTAGCGGGAGTTACGAGCAGTACTTC
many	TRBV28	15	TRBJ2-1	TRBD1	CASVKAGQGRGEQFF	TGTGCCAGCGTCAAAGCAGGACAGGGCAGGGGTGAGCAGTTCTTC
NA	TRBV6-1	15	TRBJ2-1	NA	CASSELATSYNEQFF	TGTGCCAGCAGTGAACTAGCTACCTCCTACAATGAGCAGTTCTTC
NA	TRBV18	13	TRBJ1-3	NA	CASPEGAGNTIYF	TGTGCCAGCCCGGAGGGGGCTGGAAACACCATATATTTT
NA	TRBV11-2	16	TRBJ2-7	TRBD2	CASSAAWGGGVYEQYF	TGTGCCAGCAGCGCGGCCTGGGGCGGGGGGGTCTACGAGCAGTACTTC
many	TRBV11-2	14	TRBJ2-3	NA	CASSSSGGEDTQYF	TGTGCCAGCAGCTCTTCGGGGGGCGAAGATACGCAGTATTTT
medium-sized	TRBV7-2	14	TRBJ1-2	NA	CASSLLGRGASYTF	TGTGCCAGCAGCTTATTAGGTAGGGGCGCGAGCTACACCTTC
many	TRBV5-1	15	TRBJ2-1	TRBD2	CASSPRLAGGNEQFF	TGCGCCAGCAGCCCCCGTCTAGCGGGGGGGAATGAGCAGTTCTTC
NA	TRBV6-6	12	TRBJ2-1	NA	CASSSPLEEQFF	TGTGCCAGCAGTTCCCCCTTGGAAGAGCAGTTCTTC
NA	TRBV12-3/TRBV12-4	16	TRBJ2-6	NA	CASSDKESSGANVLTF	TGTGCCAGCAGTGACAAGGAGTCCTCTGGGGCCAACGTCCTGACTTTC
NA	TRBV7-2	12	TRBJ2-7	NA	CASSSDDHEQYF	TGTGCCAGCAGCTCGGACGACCACGAGCAGTACTTC
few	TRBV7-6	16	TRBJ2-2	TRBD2	CASSLGTSGNTGELFF	TGTGCCAGCAGCTTAGGGACTAGCGGGAACACCGGGGAGCTGTTTTTT
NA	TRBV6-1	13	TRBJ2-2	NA	CASSSPRAGELFF	TGTGCCAGCAGTTCCCCCCGAGCCGGGGAGCTGTTTTTT
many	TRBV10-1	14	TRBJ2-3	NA	CASSESQGTDTQYF	TGCGCCAGCAGTGAGTCTCAAGGAACAGATACGCAGTATTTT
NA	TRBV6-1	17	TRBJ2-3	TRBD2	CASSLMVVAGGTDTQYF	TGTGCCAGCAGCCTAATGGTGGTAGCGGGTGGCACAGATACGCAGTATTTT
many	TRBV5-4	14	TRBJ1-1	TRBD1	CASSFGTGTTEAFF	TGTGCCAGCAGCTTCGGGACAGGGACCACTGAAGCTTTCTTT
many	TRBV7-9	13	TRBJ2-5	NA	CASSPRGEETQYF	TGTGCCAGCAGCCCACGGGGAGAAGAGACCCAGTACTTC
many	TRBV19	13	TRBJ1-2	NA	CASSEQRYYGYTF	TGTGCCAGTAGCGAACAGAGATACTATGGCTACACCTTC
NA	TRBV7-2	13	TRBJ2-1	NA	CASSLESLPEQFF	TGTGCCAGCAGCTTAGAGTCTCTACCCGAGCAGTTCTTC
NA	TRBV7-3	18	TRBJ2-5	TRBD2	CASSLTPRPRLAGTAQYF	TGTGCCAGCAGCTTAACGCCCAGACCGAGACTAGCGGGGACCGCCCAGTACTTC
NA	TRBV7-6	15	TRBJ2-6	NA	CASSLAGSGANVLTF	TGTGCCAGCAGCTTAGCAGGGTCCGGGGCCAACGTCCTGACTTTC
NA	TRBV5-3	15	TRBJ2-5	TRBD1	CASSTPGTGWREQYF	TGTGCCAGCAGCACCCCCGGGACAGGGTGGAGAGAGCAGTACTTC
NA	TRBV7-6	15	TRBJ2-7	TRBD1	CASSPGQEAPYEQYF	TGTGCCAGCAGCCCCGGACAGGAGGCCCCCTACGAGCAGTACTTC
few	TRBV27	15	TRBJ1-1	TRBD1	CTSSTQTGKCTEAFF	TGCACCAGCAGTACCCAGACAGGGAAATGCACTGAAGCTTTCTTT
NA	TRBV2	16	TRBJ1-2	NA	CASRVIGTVNRYGYTF	TGTGCCAGCAGAGTGATTGGTACCGTTAATCGCTATGGCTACACCTTC
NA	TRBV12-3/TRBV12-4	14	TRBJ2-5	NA	CASSLRQGMETQYF	TGTGCCAGCAGTTTGAGGCAGGGGATGGAGACCCAGTACTTC
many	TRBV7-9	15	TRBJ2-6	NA	CASRTWTPLWLHLRF	NA
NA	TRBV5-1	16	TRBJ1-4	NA	CASSLTGTSINEKLFF	TGCGCCAGCAGCTTGACGGGGACATCGATCAATGAAAAACTGTTTTTT
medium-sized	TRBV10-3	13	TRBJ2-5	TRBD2	CATQTSGSQTQYF	TGTGCCACCCAGACTAGCGGGAGTCAGACCCAGTACTTC
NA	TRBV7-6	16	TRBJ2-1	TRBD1	CASSRRQGATYNEQFF	TGTGCCAGCAGCCGTCGACAGGGGGCGACCTACAATGAGCAGTTCTTC
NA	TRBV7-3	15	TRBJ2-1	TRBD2	CASSETSGGFNEQFF	TGTGCCAGCAGCGAGACTAGCGGGGGTTTCAATGAGCAGTTCTTC
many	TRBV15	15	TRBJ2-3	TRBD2	CATSRRSGSSDTQYF	TGTGCCACCAGCAGGCGAAGCGGGAGCTCAGATACGCAGTATTTT
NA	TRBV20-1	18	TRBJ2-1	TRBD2	CSAMTSGVTSRLGDEQFF	TGCAGTGCAATGACTAGCGGGGTAACCTCCCGGCTGGGCGATGAGCAGTTCTTC
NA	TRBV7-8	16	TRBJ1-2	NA	CASSLLSRGDNYGYTF	TGTGCCAGCAGTCTCTTGAGTAGGGGGGACAACTATGGCTACACCTTC
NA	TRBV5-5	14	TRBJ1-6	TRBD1	CASSLKQGTSPLHF	TGTGCCAGCAGCTTGAAACAGGGGACCTCACCCCTCCACTTT
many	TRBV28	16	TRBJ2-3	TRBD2	CASSRTSGRAIDTQYF	TGTGCCAGCAGTAGGACTAGCGGGAGGGCGATAGATACGCAGTATTTT
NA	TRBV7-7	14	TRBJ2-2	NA	CASKETQNTGELFF	TGTGCCAGCAAGGAGACTCAGAACACCGGGGAGCTGTTTTTT
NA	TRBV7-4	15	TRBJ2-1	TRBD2	CASSFGLAGGKEQFF	TGTGCCAGCAGCTTCGGACTAGCGGGAGGAAAGGAGCAGTTCTTC
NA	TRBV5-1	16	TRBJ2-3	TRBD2	CASSLAPSGRPDTQYF	TGCGCCAGCAGCTTGGCCCCTAGCGGGAGGCCAGATACGCAGTATTTT
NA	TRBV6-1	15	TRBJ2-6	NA	CAIQGLSSGANVLTF	TGTGCCATCCAGGGCTTAAGCTCTGGGGCCAACGTCCTGACTTTC
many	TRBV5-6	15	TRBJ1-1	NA	CASSFVHSANTEAFF	TGTGCCAGCAGCTTCGTCCACAGTGCGAACACTGAAGCTTTCTTT
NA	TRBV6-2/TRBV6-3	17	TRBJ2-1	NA	CASSSSGEGGSYNEQFF	TGTGCCAGCAGTTCCTCTGGGGAGGGGGGCTCCTACAATGAGCAGTTCTTC
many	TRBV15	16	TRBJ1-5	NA	CATDRTGTGGNQPQHF	TGTGCCACGGACCGAACAGGGACGGGGGGCAATCAGCCCCAGCATTTT
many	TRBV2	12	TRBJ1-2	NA	CASSMGDYGYTF	TGTGCCAGCAGTATGGGGGACTATGGCTACACCTTC
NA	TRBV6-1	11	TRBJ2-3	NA	CASSSGATQYF	TGTGCCAGCTCTTCGGGGGCAACGCAGTATTTT
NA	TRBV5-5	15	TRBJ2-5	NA	CASSSSGAYQETQYF	TGTGCCAGCAGCTCTAGTGGGGCCTACCAAGAGACCCAGTACTTC
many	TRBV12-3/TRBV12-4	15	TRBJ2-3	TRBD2	CASRQGLAGTDTQYF	TGTGCCAGCCGACAAGGACTAGCGGGCACAGATACGCAGTATTTT
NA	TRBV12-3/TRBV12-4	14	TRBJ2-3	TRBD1	CANSHTDRESEAFF	TGTGCCAACAGCCATACGGACAGGGAGTCTGAAGCTTTCTTC
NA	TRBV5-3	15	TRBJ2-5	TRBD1	CASSMTGVDLETQYF	TGTGCCAGCAGCATGACAGGGGTGGACTTGGAGACCCAGTACTTC
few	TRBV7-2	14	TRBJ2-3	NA	CASSLSGSTDTQYF	TGTGCCAGCAGCTTGTCGGGGAGCACAGATACGCAGTATTTT
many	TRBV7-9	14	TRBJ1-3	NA	CASSLSGFENTIYF	TGTGCCAGCAGCCTTTCGGGCTTCGAAAACACCATATATTTT
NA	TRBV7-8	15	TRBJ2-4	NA	CASSLVGVITDTQYF	TGTGCCAGCAGCTTAGTCGGCGTGATCACAGATACGCAGTACTTC